A single sample gave rise to the 15 T cell receptor beta chains below, sequenced in a study of blood T cell repertoires in COVID-19. Repertoires were generated with immunoSEQ multiplex PCR, while TCRdb's copy carries only in-frame clones and drops some. Of hundreds of thousands of clones listed, around 85% are singletons. Sequencing was performed on peripheral blood. All receptors come from a man in his fifties or sixties with active or convalescent COVID-19.

The rearrangement uses TRBV5-6 and TRBJ2-7, with D tentatively TRBD1 (5 bases). The CDR3 length is 17 residues. The V end lost 4 bases, the J end lost 0 bases, and 20 bases lay between the germline ends. Germline CDR1 and CDR2: SGHDT and YYEEEE. CDR3 in DNA: TGTGCCAGCAGCCCTCCTCCCAACAGGCTTGACTCCTACGAGCAGTACTTC. It specifies CASSPPPNRLDSYEQYF.

The CDR3 loop reads CASSLQGRPGNTIYF. The DNA for the CDR3 is TGTGCCAGCAGCTTACAGGGTCGGCCTGGAAACACCATATATTTT. J is TRBJ1-3 and V is TRBV7-2, with D maybe TRBD1 (5 bases). With 2 bases removed from V and 2 bases from J, the gap between germline ends came to 10 bases. Looked up from germline, CDR1 is SGHTA and CDR2 is FQGNSA. The CDR3 has 15 amino acids.

The rearrangement joins TRBV2 to TRBJ2-7; 8 bases agree with TRBD2. V shed 6 bases and J 7 bases; nucleotides not matched to a gene: 14. This CDR3 has 15 residues. In germline, CDR1 is SNHLY, CDR2 FYNNEI. CDR3 sequence reads: CASSALSGSGVEQYF. For the CDR3, the DNA is TGTGCCAGCAGCGCACTGAGCGGGAGCGGGGTAGAGCAGTACTTC.

The J gene is TRBJ2-7, the V gene TRBV19; 9 bases line up with TRBD2. Germline V gene data show CDR1 as LNHDA and CDR2 as SQIVND (reference sequence). There are 15 residues in the CDR3. Losses at the gene ends were 4 bases for V and 5 bases for J; bases not matched to a gene: 9. The CDR3 DNA is TGTGCCAGTAGTAAGGCCGGACTAGCGCCGAACGAGCAGTACTTC. Amino acids: CASSKAGLAPNEQYF.

V and J are TRBV9 and TRBJ2-1; TRBD1 aligns across 8 bases. The junction had 6 bases not matched to a gene; V was cut back by 0 bases and J by 7 bases. Germline CDR1 reads SGDLS; CDR2 reads YYNGEE. This CDR3 region has 15 residues. The CDR3 region is CASSVVDRGGNEQFF. For the CDR3, the DNA is TGTGCCAGCAGCGTAGTCGACAGGGGTGGAAATGAGCAGTTCTTC. The full variable domain, in which reference TRBV9 and TRBJ2-1 provide the parts outside the CDR3, is DSGVTQTPKHLITATGQRVTLRCSPRSGDLSVYWYQQSLDQGLQFLIQYYNGEERAKGNILERFSAQQFPDLHSELNLSSLELGDSALYFCASSVVDRGGNEQFFGPGTRLTVL.

The chain combines TRBV19 with TRBJ2-2; TRBD2 matches at 14 bases. The CDR3 has 16 residues. V was clipped by 7 bases and J by 8 bases; unmatched bases: 9. Germline V CDR1 and CDR2: LNHDA, SQIVND (reference sequence). CDR3 in amino acids: CASNRGLAGGEGELFF. The CDR3 bases are TGTGCCAGTAATAGAGGACTAGCGGGAGGTGAGGGGGAGCTGTTTTTT.

The gene calls are TRBV7-9 and TRBJ2-3; 7 nucleotides line up with TRBD2. V shed 5 bases, J shed 0 bases, and the junction held 8 bases outside the gene matches. CDR1 and CDR2 (germline): SEHNR, FQNEAQ (reference sequence). CDR3 length: 16 residues. CDR3 region: CASSKLADTSTDTQYF. CDR3 in DNA: TGTGCCAGCAGCAAGCTAGCGGATACTAGCACAGATACGCAGTATTTT. Full variable domain (rest looked up from reference TRBV7-9 and TRBJ2-3): DTGVSQNPRHKITKRGQNVTFRCDPISEHNRLYWYRQTLGQGPEFLTYFQNEAQLEKSRLLSDRFSAERPKGSFSTLEIQRTEQGDSAMYLCASSKLADTSTDTQYFGPGTRLTVL.

This clone was observed a few times. The gene calls are TRBV6-5 and TRBJ2-1; tentatively, D is TRBD2 (7 bases). The germline V gene encodes CDR1 MNHEY and CDR2 SVGAGI. V was pared by 5 bases and J by 1 base, with 12 bases between. CDR3 length: 15 residues. CDR3 sequence (DNA): TGTGCCAGCAGTCGAAGGGGGGGGTCCTACAATGAGCAGTTCTTC. The encoded protein is CASSRRGGSYNEQFF.

The J gene is TRBJ1-1, the V gene TRBV19; tentatively, D is TRBD1 (5 bases). The CDR3 spans 13 residues. The V end was cut by 5 bases, the J end by 1 base, with 8 bases between. Germline CDR1 and CDR2: LNHDA and SQIVND (reference sequence). This chain's CDR3 is CASSSDRNTEAFF. For the CDR3, the DNA is TGTGCCAGTAGTTCCGACAGGAACACTGAAGCTTTCTTT.

The V and J genes are TRBV6-5 and TRBJ1-2; D gene unclear. The CDR3 runs to 11 residues. From germline, CDR1 is MNHEY and CDR2 SVGAGI. The ends were cut back, 5 bases at V and 4 bases at J, with 5 bases in the middle. In nucleotides, the CDR3 is TGTGCCAGCAGTCCCGGCTATGGCTACACCTTC. Amino acid sequence: CASSPGYGYTF.

J is TRBJ1-2 and V is TRBV20-1, with D unresolved. CDR1 and CDR2 from the germline V gene are DFQATT and SNEGSKA (reference sequence). CDR3 length: 11 amino acids. Trimming removed 4 bases from V and 1 base from J, with 4 bases in between. This CDR3 is CSATVNYGYTF. Here the CDR3 DNA reads TGCAGTGCTACAGTTAACTATGGCTACACCTTC.

This chain joins TRBV10-3 and TRBJ1-1, with 7 bases matching TRBD1. The CDR3 covers 13 residues. The germline V gene encodes CDR1 ENHRY and CDR2 SYGVKD. V was pared by 5 bases and J by 7 bases, with 7 bases of the junction left unmatched. CDR3 protein: CAISPTGFDEAFF. In nucleotides, the CDR3 is TGTGCCATCAGTCCGACAGGGTTCGATGAAGCTTTCTTT.

This clone showed up just once. The chain is built from TRBV28 and TRBJ1-5; 9 bases align to TRBD1. The CDR3 covers 17 residues. Trimming cost V 4 bases and J 2 bases; bases outside gene matches: 9. Germline V gene lookup returns CDR1 MDHEN and CDR2 SYDVKM. CDR3 protein: CASSYLTGGPGNQPQHF. The CDR3 DNA follows: TGTGCCAGCAGTTACTTAACAGGGGGCCCGGGCAATCAGCCCCAGCATTTT.

The CDR3: CASSIGVDYEQYF. The CDR3 nucleotides are TGTGCCAGTAGTATCGGGGTCGACTACGAGCAGTACTTC. The J gene is TRBJ2-7, the V gene TRBV19; possible D gene TRBD2, 5 bases. This CDR3 is built from 13 residues. Looked up from germline, CDR1 is LNHDA and CDR2 is SQIVND (reference sequence). Trimming cost V 3 bases and J 3 bases, with 9 bases left between them.

The sample holds one count of this clone. CDR3 coding DNA: TGCGCCAGCAGCCAAGATCGTAGTGGGGGACAGAGCTCCTACGAGCAGTACTTC. Translation gives CASSQDRSGGQSSYEQYF. This chain uses TRBV4-1 with TRBJ2-7; the match to TRBD1 covers 7 bases. J gave up 0 bases and V 0 bases, and 11 bases lay outside the gene matches. Germline values: CDR1 MGHRA, CDR2 YSYEKL. The CDR3 consists of 18 residues.